This T cell receptor beta chain originates from a study of T cell changes during pregnancy in multiple sclerosis. V was clipped by 1 base and J by 3 bases; unmatched bases: 2. Germline CDR1 LGHNA, CDR2 YSLEER. The CDR3 runs 14 residues. Produced via immunoSEQ multiplex PCR; TCRdb's table is partial and in-frame only. Of about 67,000 clones listed, approximately 90% are singletons. The material was peripheral blood, obtained in the second trimester of pregnancy. This chain joins TRBV4-3 and TRBJ1-1, with 7 bases that match TRBD1. The origin of this receptor is a female donor with multiple sclerosis, enrolled in a pregnancy study. CDR3 bases: TGCGCCAGCAGCCAAGTAGACAGGGACACTGAAGCTTTCTTT. Translated: CASSQVDRDTEAFF.